The present entry profiles one T cell receptor (beta chain) with its context. The record originates from a study of blood T cell repertoires in COVID-19. Losses at the gene ends were 3 bases for V and 5 bases for J; bases not matched to a gene: 8. The length of the CDR3 is 16 residues. Germline V lookup: CDR1 SGDLS, CDR2 YYNGEE. The protocol was immunoSEQ multiplex PCR, while the TCRdb copy is restricted to in-frame clones and leaves out a portion. This repertoire shows some 31,000 clones, 85% found once; its top ten account for roughly 8.7%. The sample taken for sequencing was peripheral blood. The chain couples TRBV9 to TRBJ1-4; 9 nucleotides agree with TRBD1. The sequence was collected from a man aged 80 or over with active COVID-19. The CDR3 DNA reads as TGTGCCAGCAGCGCCGGGACAGGGATAATCAATGAAAAACTGTTTTTT. It specifies CASSAGTGIINEKLFF.